This TCR beta chain was recovered during a study of blood T cell repertoires in COVID-19. Germline V lookup: CDR1 LNHDA, CDR2 SQIVND (reference sequence). V was cut by 5 bases and J by 5 bases, with 10 bases left in between. This CDR3 contains 14 residues. In the original analysis: It was from reference gene primer amplification that nucleated cell counts were estimated. Measured with immunoSEQ multiplex PCR; TCRdb has only the in-frame clones, and not every one. The DNA gave D and trimming, while V, J and clone size come from that table. Counted here are about 300,000 clones, around 83% occurring once; the ten biggest clones make up roughly 1.2%. This clone came up once.

The gene calls are TRBV19 and TRBJ1-6; D is undetermined. The sequenced sample was peripheral blood. The receptor's source is a woman aged 50 to 65 with acute or convalescent COVID-19. The chain's CDR3 is CASSRVEDNSPLHF. Here the CDR3 DNA reads TGTGCCAGTAGTCGAGTGGAGGATAATTCACCCCTCCACTTT.